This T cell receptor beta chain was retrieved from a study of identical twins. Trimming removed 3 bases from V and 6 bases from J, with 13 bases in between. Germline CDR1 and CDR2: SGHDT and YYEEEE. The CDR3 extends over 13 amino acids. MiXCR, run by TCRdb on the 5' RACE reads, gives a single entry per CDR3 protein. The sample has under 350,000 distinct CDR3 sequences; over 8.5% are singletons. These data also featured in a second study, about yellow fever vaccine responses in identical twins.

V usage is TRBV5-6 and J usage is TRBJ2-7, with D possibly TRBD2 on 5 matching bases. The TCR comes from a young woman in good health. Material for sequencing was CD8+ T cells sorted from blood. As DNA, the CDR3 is TGTGCCAGCAGCTCGTTACGTGAGGGCGAGCAGTACTTC. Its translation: CASSSLREGEQYF.